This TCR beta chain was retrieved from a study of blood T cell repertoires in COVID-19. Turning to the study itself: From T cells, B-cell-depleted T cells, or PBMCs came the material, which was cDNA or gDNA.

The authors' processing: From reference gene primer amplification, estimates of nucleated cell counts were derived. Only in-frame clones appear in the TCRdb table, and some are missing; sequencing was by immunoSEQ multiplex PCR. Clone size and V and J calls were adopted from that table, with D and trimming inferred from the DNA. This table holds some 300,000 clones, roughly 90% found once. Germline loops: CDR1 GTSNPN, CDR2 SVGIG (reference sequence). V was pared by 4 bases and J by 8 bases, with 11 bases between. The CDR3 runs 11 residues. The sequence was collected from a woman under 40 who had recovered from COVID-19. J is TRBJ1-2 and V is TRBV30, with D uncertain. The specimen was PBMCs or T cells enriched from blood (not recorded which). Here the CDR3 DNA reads TGTGCCTGGATTCAGGTTTCGGGCTACACCTTC. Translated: CAWIQVSGYTF.